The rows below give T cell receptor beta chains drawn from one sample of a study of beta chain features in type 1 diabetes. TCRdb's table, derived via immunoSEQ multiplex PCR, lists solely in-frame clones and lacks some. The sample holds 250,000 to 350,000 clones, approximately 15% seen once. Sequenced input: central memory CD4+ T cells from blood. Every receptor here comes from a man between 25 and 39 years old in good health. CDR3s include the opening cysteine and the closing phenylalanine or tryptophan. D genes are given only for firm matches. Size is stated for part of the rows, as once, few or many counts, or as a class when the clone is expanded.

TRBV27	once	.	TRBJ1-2	CASSPLDTGGGYTF	TGTGCCAGCAGTCCCTTAGACACAGGTGGTGGCTACACCTTC
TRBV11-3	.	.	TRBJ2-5	CASSTRDFIQETQYF	TGTGCCAGCAGCACACGGGACTTTATCCAAGAGACCCAGTACTTC
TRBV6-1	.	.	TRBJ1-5	CATKSQLRDQPQHF	TGTGCCACTAAATCTCAGCTTCGAGATCAGCCCCAGCATTTT
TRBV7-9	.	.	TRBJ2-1	CASSLMSEDEQFF	TGTGCCAGCAGCTTAATGTCTGAGGATGAGCAGTTCTTC
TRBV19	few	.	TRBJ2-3	CASSIQSSTDTQYF	TGTGCCAGTAGTATACAGTCTAGCACAGATACGCAGTATTTT
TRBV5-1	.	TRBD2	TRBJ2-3	CASSLGTSGSTDTQYF	TGCGCCAGCAGCCTTGGGACTAGCGGGAGCACAGATACGCAGTATTTT
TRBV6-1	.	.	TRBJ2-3	CASFNELGTQYF	TGTGCCAGCTTTAACGAGCTGGGTACGCAGTATTTT
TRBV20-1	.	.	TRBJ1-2	CSATNQNGYTF	TGCAGTGCTACTAACCAGAATGGCTACACCTTC
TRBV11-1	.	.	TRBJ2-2	CASSFAANTGELFF	TGTGCCAGCAGCTTTGCGGCGAACACCGGGGAGCTGTTTTTT
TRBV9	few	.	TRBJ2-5	CASSFQGTETQYF	TGTGCCAGCTCATTTCAGGGGACAGAGACCCAGTACTTC
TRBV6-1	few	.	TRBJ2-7	CASTVLRLDGEQYF	TGTGCCAGCACAGTCCTTCGACTAGATGGCGAGCAGTACTTC
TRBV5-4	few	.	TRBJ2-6	CASSLAGRRGANVLTF	TGTGCCAGCAGCTTGGCAGGGCGGAGAGGGGCCAACGTCCTGACTTTC
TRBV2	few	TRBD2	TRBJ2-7	CASLTSGGLYEQYF	TGTGCCAGCTTGACTAGCGGGGGCCTCTACGAGCAGTACTTC
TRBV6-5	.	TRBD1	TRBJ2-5	CASSYTTGMGETQYF	TGTGCCAGCAGTTACACGACAGGGATGGGGGAGACCCAGTACTTC
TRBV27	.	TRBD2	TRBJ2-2	CASRRTSGGTGELFF	TGTGCCAGCAGGAGGACTAGCGGGGGCACCGGGGAGCTGTTTTTT
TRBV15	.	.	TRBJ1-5	CATSRESVQPQHF	TGTGCCACCAGCAGAGAGAGTGTTCAGCCCCAGCATTTT
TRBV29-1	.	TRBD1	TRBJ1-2	CSVENFNRGDGYTF	TGCAGCGTTGAAAATTTCAACAGGGGCGATGGCTACACCTTC
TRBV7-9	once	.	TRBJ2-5	CASSLGGQETQYF	TGTGCCAGCAGCTTAGGCGGACAAGAGACCCAGTACTTC
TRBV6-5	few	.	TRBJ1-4	CATGATRGEKLFF	TGTGCCACCGGAGCTACCCGGGGGGAAAAACTGTTTTTT
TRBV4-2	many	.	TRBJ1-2	CASSQDLAGPANYGYTF	TGTGCCAGCAGCCAAGATTTGGCAGGCCCAGCTAACTATGGCTACACCTTC